This TCR beta chain stems from a study of T cells after yellow fever vaccination. The germline CDR1 and CDR2 sequences are MNHEY and SVGEGT. The CDR3 length is 19 residues. Between the trimmed V and J ends, which lost 0 bases and 4 bases, there was a span of 22 bases. TCRdb analysed the 5' RACE reads with MiXCR anew, one entry per CDR3 protein. The table includes some 600,000 distinct CDR3 sequences, over 9% detected once. The material was PBMCs, obtained on the day of the yellow fever booster vaccination. The receptor's source is a man younger than 45 who received the YFV17D yellow fever vaccine. The chain has TRBV6-2 or TRBV6-3 and TRBJ2-1, with D possibly TRBD2 on 6 matching bases. The CDR3: CASSYSTAREWGAYNEQFF. The DNA for the CDR3 is TGTGCCAGCAGTTACTCGACAGCTCGGGAGTGGGGAGCGTACAATGAGCAGTTCTTC.